This TCR beta chain came from a study of graft-versus-host responses after intestinal transplantation. Study-wide context: Anti-thymocyte globulin was used for induction in all recipients, who then took tacrolimus and steroids for approximately 3 years.

Generated by immunoSEQ multiplex PCR, the TCRdb table keeps only in-frame clones and is missing some. The sample carries around 30,000 clones, 85% to 95% recorded once. A word on this clone: Antigen unknown.

This CDR3 is 15 amino acids long. The germline V gene encodes CDR1 SGHRS and CDR2 YFSETQ. V lost 0 bases to trimming and J lost 1 base, with 10 bases between them. Study results and limitations: The study found high graft-versus-host to host-versus-graft clonal ratios in allografts of patients with graft-donor T cell macrochimerism. GvH clones turned up in recipient marrow; some had shown up first in ileum or blood. Early post-transplant HvG declines showed an association with peak circulating GvH clone levels.

The material sequenced was PBMCs, taken roughly 62 days after intestinal transplant. The chain links TRBV5-1 to TRBJ1-1, with TRBD1 as a possible D gene (5 bases). This sequence was found in a human patient who received an intestinal transplant, so some T cells may come from the graft donor. The CDR3 DNA reads TGCGCCAGCAGCTTGGAGGGACTCCAGAACACTGAAGCTTTCTTT. Protein sequence: CASSLEGLQNTEAFF.